This section outlines one TCR beta chain sequence together with its context. The entry originates in a study of T cell changes during pregnancy in multiple sclerosis. V was trimmed by 3 bases and J by 0 bases, leaving 9 bases between them. Germline V gene sequence: CDR1 MNHEY, CDR2 SMNVEV (reference sequence). This CDR3 contains 14 residues. Only in-frame clones appear in the TCRdb table, and some are missing; sequencing was by immunoSEQ multiplex PCR. The sample lists approximately 80,000 clones, approximately 95% occurring once. The source is a female donor in good health, enrolled as a control in a pregnancy study. V and J are TRBV27 and TRBJ2-7; D is unclear. This specimen was peripheral blood, taken in the second trimester of pregnancy. The DNA for the CDR3 is TGTGCCAGCAGTTTCTCCGGGTCCTCCTACGAGCAGTACTTC. This translates into CASSFSGSSYEQYF.